Below, 22 T cell receptor beta chains from the same sample are listed, as sequenced in a study of cytomegalovirus exposure and HLA in healthy donors. A multiplex PCR was run with 60 Vbeta primers and 13 Jbeta primers. TCRdb's table, derived via immunoSEQ multiplex PCR, lists solely in-frame clones and lacks some. The sample records roughly 180,000 clones, around 84% being singletons. Sequencing was done on a sample of PBMCs. The receptors shown here come from a girl aged 2-10 years in good health and CMV-seropositive.

This clone occurred a few times. J is TRBJ1-1 and V is TRBV2; D is possibly TRBD1 (5 bases). The CDR3 has 12 amino acids. Trimming pared 8 bases from V and 1 base from J, leaving 8 bases between. CDR1 SNHLY and CDR2 FYNNEI come from the germline V gene. CDR3 nucleotide sequence: TGTGCCAGCCGGCAGGGGAACACTGAAGCTTTCTTT. This sequence encodes CASRQGNTEAFF.

This clone was found once. The chain is built from TRBV6-5 and TRBJ2-5; D call uncertain. The germline V gene encodes CDR1 MNHEY and CDR2 SVGAGI. The ends were cut back, 5 bases at V and 9 bases at J, with 13 bases in the middle. The CDR3 covers 12 residues. This chain's CDR3 is CASSPTEMAQYF. CDR3 in DNA: TGTGCCAGCAGTCCTACGGAGATGGCCCAGTACTTC.

This clone was detected once. CDR3: CASHLGGYTGELFF. CDR3 DNA sequence: TGTGCCAGTCACTTGGGAGGGTACACCGGGGAGCTGTTTTTT. The chain has TRBV19 and TRBJ2-2; 7 nucleotides agree with TRBD2. With 8 bases clipped from V and 3 bases from J, the junction kept 6 bases outside the gene matches. The CDR3 length is 14 residues. CDR1 LNHDA and CDR2 SQIVND come from the germline V gene (reference sequence). The entire variable domain, with the rest obtained from reference TRBV19 and TRBJ2-2, is as follows: DGGITQSPKYLFRKEGQNVTLSCEQNLNHDAMYWYRQDPGQGLRLIYYSQIVNDFQKGDIAEGYSVSREKKESFPLTVTSAQKNPTAFYLCASHLGGYTGELFFGEGSRLTVL.

The V call is TRBV14, the J call TRBJ2-7; D possibly corresponds to TRBD1 (6 bases). The germline CDR1 and CDR2 sequences are SGHDN and FVKESK. V was clipped by 4 bases and J by 2 bases, with 15 bases between them. This CDR3 is 15 amino acids long. The DNA for the CDR3 is TGTGCCAGCAGCCCAAATAACAGGGCCCCCTACGAGCAGTACTTC. Its protein is CASSPNNRAPYEQYF.

The chain joins TRBV19 to TRBJ1-4; D remains ambiguous. The length of the CDR3 is 13 residues. Trimming shortened V by 4 bases and J by 7 bases, and 10 bases separated the two germline ends. Germline assignment: CDR1 LNHDA and CDR2 SQIVND (reference sequence). The CDR3 sequence: CASSRLLFEKLFF. CDR3 nucleotides: TGTGCCAGTAGTAGGCTTCTTTTTGAAAAACTGTTTTTT.

V and J are TRBV2 and TRBJ1-1; TRBD1 matches 8 bases. Germline CDR1 reads SNHLY; CDR2 reads FYNNEI. CDR3 length: 16 residues. V shed 2 bases, J shed 5 bases, and the junction held 10 bases outside the gene matches. CDR3 nucleotides: TGTGCCAGCAGTGAACAACCTCAGGGGGCAGGAACTGAAGCTTTCTTT. Translation gives CASSEQPQGAGTEAFF.

The gene calls are TRBV7-9 and TRBJ2-3; D is perhaps TRBD2 (6 bases). V lost 5 bases and J 4 bases, leaving 16 bases between the germline ends. The CDR3 loop spans 15 amino acids. The germline V gene has CDR1 SEHNR and CDR2 FQNEAQ (reference sequence). Here the CDR3 DNA reads TGTGCCAGCAGCCCCAGGGACCGACTAGCAGATACGCAGTATTTT. Amino acid sequence: CASSPRDRLADTQYF.

The chain has TRBV4-1 and TRBJ2-5; D possibly corresponds to TRBD1 (6 bases). V shed 3 bases and J shed 2 bases, with 22 bases lying between them. Germline V lookup: CDR1 MGHRA, CDR2 YSYEKL. This CDR3 is 18 amino acids long. The CDR3 DNA reads TGCGCCAGCAGCCAGTCGGTACTTACAAAGACAGGTCAAGAGACCCAGTACTTC. Translated, it gives CASSQSVLTKTGQETQYF.

This clone was found a few times. This chain connects TRBV28 to TRBJ2-3; the match to TRBD2 covers 8 bases. The CDR3 is made up of 16 amino acids. Germline V CDR1 and CDR2: MDHEN, SYDVKM. V dropped 3 bases and J dropped 9; count of bases not matched to a gene: 14. The chain's CDR3 is CASSLAPFPGGGTQYF. The CDR3 nucleotides read TGTGCCAGCAGTTTGGCCCCTTTCCCGGGAGGGGGGACGCAGTATTTT. The complete variable domain, with remaining parts taken from reference TRBV28 and TRBJ2-3, reads DVKVTQSSRYLVKRTGEKVFLECVQDMDHENMFWYRQDPGLGLRLIYFSYDVKMKEKGDIPEGYSVSREKKERFSLILESASTNQTSMYLCASSLAPFPGGGTQYFGPGTRLTVL.

J is TRBJ2-1 and V is TRBV28; perhaps TRBD2 as D (6 bases). Per germline, CDR1 MDHEN and CDR2 SYDVKM. Trimming removed 4 bases at V and 2 bases at J, with 12 bases between. The CDR3 is made up of 15 amino acids. This CDR3 is CASSSPGGTYNEQFF. CDR3 coding DNA: TGTGCCAGCAGTTCCCCCGGAGGGACCTACAATGAGCAGTTCTTC.

V gene TRBV9 combines with J gene TRBJ1-6; a possible D gene is TRBD1 (6 bases). The CDR3 totals 18 residues. V was shortened by 4 bases and J by 0 bases, with 17 bases between the two germline ends. Germline V gives CDR1 SGDLS, CDR2 YYNGEE. The CDR3 DNA reads as TGTGCCAGCAGCCCAGGGAACCCAGGGGTCTCCTATAATTCACCCCTCCACTTT. Amino acids: CASSPGNPGVSYNSPLHF.

The chain joins TRBV27 to TRBJ1-5; D is ambiguous. V was clipped by 5 bases and J by 3 bases, with 14 bases between them. The CDR3 extends over 15 amino acids. Germline V CDR1 and CDR2: MNHEY, SMNVEV (reference sequence). The CDR3, as DNA: TGTGCCAGCAGTACCTTTTGGGCCCCCAATCAGCCCCAGCATTTT. This encodes CASSTFWAPNQPQHF.

This clone was seen just once. The rearrangement links TRBV28 to TRBJ1-1, with 8 positions matching TRBD1. The germline gives CDR1 MDHEN, CDR2 SYDVKM. V was pared by 4 bases and J by 6 bases, with 19 bases of the junction left unmatched. The CDR3 length is 18 residues. The DNA for the CDR3 is TGTGCCAGCAGTTCTAGAGAAAGACAGGGGACACTCCGGCCTGAAGCTTTCTTT. It encodes CASSSRERQGTLRPEAFF.

This sequence joins TRBV19 and TRBJ2-7, with a tentative D call TRBD2 (6 bases). The CDR3 runs 13 residues. Trimming took off 4 bases at V and 2 bases at J, with 9 bases between the two ends. CDR1 and CDR2 (germline): LNHDA, SQIVND (reference sequence). This CDR3 is CASSKRAAYEQYF. The CDR3 region has the DNA TGTGCCAGTAGTAAGCGGGCGGCCTACGAGCAGTACTTC.

The gene calls are TRBV2 and TRBJ2-5, with 7 bases matching TRBD2. Trimming at V came to 7 bases and at J to 5 bases, leaving 16 bases not matched to a gene. The CDR3 runs to 16 residues. In germline, CDR1 is SNHLY, CDR2 FYNNEI. CDR3 coding DNA: TGTGCCAGCATTGGTGGAGGGAGGGCCCTCGGGGAGACCCAGTACTTC. Encoded protein: CASIGGGRALGETQYF.

In its sample, this clone was seen a few times. The CDR3 DNA is TGTGCCAGCAGCCCTGAGGTGGATTCCTACGAGCAGTACTTC. It codes for CASSPEVDSYEQYF. The V and J genes are TRBV5-6 and TRBJ2-7, with no clear D. Germline assignment: CDR1 SGHDT and CDR2 YYEEEE. Trimming left V 4 bases short and J 1 base short, with 12 bases between. This CDR3 spans 14 amino acids. Full variable domain (missing parts from reference TRBV5-6 and TRBJ2-7): DAGVTQSPTHLIKTRGQQVTLRCSPKSGHDTVSWYQQALGQGPQFIFQYYEEEERQRGNFPDRFSGHQFPNYSSELNVNALLLGDSALYLCASSPEVDSYEQYFGPGTRLTVT.

This sequence joins TRBV6-5 and TRBJ1-2; no reliable D call. The V gene lost 6 bases and the J gene lost 1 base, with 9 bases spanning the gap. This CDR3 has 13 amino acids. Germline CDR1 reads MNHEY; CDR2 reads SVGAGI. CDR3 residues: CASSRLLNYGYTF. DNA for the CDR3: TGTGCCAGCAGCCGACTGCTTAACTATGGCTACACCTTC.

V and J are TRBV28 and TRBJ2-7, with a weak D call TRBD1 (7 bases). Trimming shortened V by 4 bases and J by 3 bases, and 25 bases separated the two germline ends. Germline assignment: CDR1 MDHEN and CDR2 SYDVKM. This CDR3 contains 18 residues. The DNA of the CDR3 is TGTGCCAGCAGTTCCAGCTGGAAGGAGGGGGCGACGGGCTACGAGCAGTACTTC. Translating it yields CASSSSWKEGATGYEQYF. The whole variable domain, filled in from reference TRBV28 and TRBJ2-7, reads DVKVTQSSRYLVKRTGEKVFLECVQDMDHENMFWYRQDPGLGLRLIYFSYDVKMKEKGDIPEGYSVSREKKERFSLILESASTNQTSMYLCASSSSWKEGATGYEQYFGPGTRLTVT.

This clone was seen only a few times. The chain carries TRBV27 and TRBJ2-1; 9 bases align to TRBD2. Losses at the gene ends were 6 bases for V and 10 bases for J; bases not matched to a gene: 13. Germline loops: CDR1 MNHEY, CDR2 SMNVEV (reference sequence). The CDR3 extends over 15 amino acids. In DNA form, the CDR3 reads TGTGCCAGCAGCCCTTGGCGGGAGGGCCCGGGGGAGCAGTTCTTC. As protein: CASSPWREGPGEQFF.

The chain couples TRBV27 to TRBJ2-3; TRBD2 matches 8 bases. The V segment lost 2 bases and the J segment 3 bases; nucleotides outside the gene matches: 4. Per the germline V gene, CDR1 is MNHEY and CDR2 is SMNVEV (reference sequence). The CDR3 sequence is 15 residues long. CDR3 amino acids: CASSLPGTSTDTQYF. The CDR3 DNA reads as TGTGCCAGCAGTTTACCCGGGACTAGTACAGATACGCAGTATTTT.

This chain connects TRBV5-3 to TRBJ2-7; a possible D gene is TRBD2 (6 bases). TRBV5-3 belongs to the ORF category, with a function that is uncertain. V lost 3 bases and J 6 bases, leaving 16 bases between the germline ends. The CDR3 totals 14 residues. The DNA of the CDR3 is TGTGCCAGAAGCTCCCAGACTAGGTTCGGCGAGCAGTACTTC. It specifies CARSSQTRFGEQYF.

The chain has TRBV6-5 and TRBJ2-1; D not certain. The CDR3 is 13 residues long. Trimming pared 2 bases from V and 5 bases from J, leaving 7 bases between. The germline gives CDR1 MNHEY, CDR2 SVGAGI. Here the CDR3 DNA reads TGTGCCAGCAGTTACGATACTGACAATGAGCAGTTCTTC. The encoded protein is CASSYDTDNEQFF.